This T cell receptor beta chain was obtained from a study of PD-L1 blockade in urothelial cancer. Study-wide context: The median T cell count in blood samples was some 150,000.

The CDR3 sequence is 15 residues long. Germline CDR1 is MGHDK and CDR2 is SYGVNS. Trimming at V came to 1 base and at J to 6 bases, leaving 8 bases not matched to a gene. Described time point: peripheral blood 6 weeks after treatment start. Repertoires were generated with immunoSEQ multiplex PCR, while TCRdb's copy carries only in-frame clones and drops some. The sample has more than 30,000 clones, 70% to 90% seen once; the top ten hold about 7.8%. The receptor's source is an elderly man with urothelial cancer. The chain recombines TRBV25-1 with TRBJ1-1; TRBD1 aligns across 7 bases. Specimen: PBMCs, collected around atezolizumab (anti-PD-L1) treatment. In DNA, the CDR3 is TGTGCCAGCAGTGAATCTAAGGGGGCGTATGCTGAAGCTTTCTTT. Encoded protein: CASSESKGAYAEAFF.